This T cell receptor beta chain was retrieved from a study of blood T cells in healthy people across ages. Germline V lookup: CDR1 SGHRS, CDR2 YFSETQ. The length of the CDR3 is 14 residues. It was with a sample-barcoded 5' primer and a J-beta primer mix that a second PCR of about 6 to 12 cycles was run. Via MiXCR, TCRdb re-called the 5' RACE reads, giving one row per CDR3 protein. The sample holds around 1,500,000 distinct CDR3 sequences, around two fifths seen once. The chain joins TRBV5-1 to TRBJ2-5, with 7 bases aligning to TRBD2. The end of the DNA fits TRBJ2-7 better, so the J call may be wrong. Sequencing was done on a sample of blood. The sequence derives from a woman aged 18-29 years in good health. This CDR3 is CASSFAAGKYEQYF. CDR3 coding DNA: TGCGCCAGCAGCTTCGCAGCGGGGAAATACGAGCAGTACTTC.